This TCR beta chain was recovered during a study of glioma-infiltrating T cells. The CDR3 has 12 residues. Whole-study results and caveats: Non-neoplastic patients had below-expected tissue-blood divergence, while all gliomas exceeded expectation.

A word on this clonotype: Its antigen remains unidentified. One end of the junction fails to match germline, which may point to a read error.

TCR alpha and beta CDR3 regions were amplified from RNA using iRepertoire nested multiplex PCR. One-step reverse transcription and amplification started from about 100-400 ng of tissue mRNA or PBMC total RNA. One entry per CDR3 protein, called by TCRdb with MiXCR from the multiplex PCR reads. The table includes about 10,000 distinct CDR3 sequences, approximately 57% detected once. Sequenced material: glioma tissue, nonneoplastic brain tissue, or PBMCs (not recorded which). This rearrangement joins TRBV12-3 or TRBV12-4 to TRBJ1-5; tentatively, D is TRBD1 (5 bases). This TCR derives from a human donor with low-grade glioma or glioblastoma, undergoing nonglioma brain surgery, or in good health (not recorded which). The CDR3 nucleotides read TGTGACAGCACCGCGGACAATCAGCCCCAACATTTT. It translates to CDSTADNQPQHF.